This TCR beta chain was documented in a study of cytomegalovirus exposure and HLA in healthy donors. Study-wide points: HLA-A and HLA-B allele assignments for most subjects were reportedly predicted accurately using TCR beta sequences. Analysis was carried out at a later point, and it linked a missense DCLRE1C variant to TCR beta V- and J-gene trimming. The availability of immune exposure information extended only to CMV serostatus. Cytomegalovirus-associated TCR beta chains were listed, numbering 150 to 200.

The PCR ran on 60 Vbeta and 13 Jbeta primers. Using immunoSEQ multiplex PCR, the repertoire was profiled, and TCRdb retains in-frame clones only, with some absent. The sample includes about 200,000 clones, 75% to 90% of them seen just once. A word on this clone: Its cognate antigen is unknown.

The CDR3 totals 12 residues. V shed 7 bases and J 3 bases; nucleotides not matched to a gene: 3. The germline CDR1 and CDR2 sequences are SEHNR and FQNEAQ (reference sequence). Specimen: PBMCs. The chain carries TRBV7-9 and TRBJ2-7; 7 bases align to TRBD1. The source is a boy younger than 10 in good health and CMV-seronegative. The CDR3: CASTPGGYEQYF. Here the CDR3 DNA reads TGTGCCAGCACCCCAGGGGGCTACGAGCAGTACTTC.